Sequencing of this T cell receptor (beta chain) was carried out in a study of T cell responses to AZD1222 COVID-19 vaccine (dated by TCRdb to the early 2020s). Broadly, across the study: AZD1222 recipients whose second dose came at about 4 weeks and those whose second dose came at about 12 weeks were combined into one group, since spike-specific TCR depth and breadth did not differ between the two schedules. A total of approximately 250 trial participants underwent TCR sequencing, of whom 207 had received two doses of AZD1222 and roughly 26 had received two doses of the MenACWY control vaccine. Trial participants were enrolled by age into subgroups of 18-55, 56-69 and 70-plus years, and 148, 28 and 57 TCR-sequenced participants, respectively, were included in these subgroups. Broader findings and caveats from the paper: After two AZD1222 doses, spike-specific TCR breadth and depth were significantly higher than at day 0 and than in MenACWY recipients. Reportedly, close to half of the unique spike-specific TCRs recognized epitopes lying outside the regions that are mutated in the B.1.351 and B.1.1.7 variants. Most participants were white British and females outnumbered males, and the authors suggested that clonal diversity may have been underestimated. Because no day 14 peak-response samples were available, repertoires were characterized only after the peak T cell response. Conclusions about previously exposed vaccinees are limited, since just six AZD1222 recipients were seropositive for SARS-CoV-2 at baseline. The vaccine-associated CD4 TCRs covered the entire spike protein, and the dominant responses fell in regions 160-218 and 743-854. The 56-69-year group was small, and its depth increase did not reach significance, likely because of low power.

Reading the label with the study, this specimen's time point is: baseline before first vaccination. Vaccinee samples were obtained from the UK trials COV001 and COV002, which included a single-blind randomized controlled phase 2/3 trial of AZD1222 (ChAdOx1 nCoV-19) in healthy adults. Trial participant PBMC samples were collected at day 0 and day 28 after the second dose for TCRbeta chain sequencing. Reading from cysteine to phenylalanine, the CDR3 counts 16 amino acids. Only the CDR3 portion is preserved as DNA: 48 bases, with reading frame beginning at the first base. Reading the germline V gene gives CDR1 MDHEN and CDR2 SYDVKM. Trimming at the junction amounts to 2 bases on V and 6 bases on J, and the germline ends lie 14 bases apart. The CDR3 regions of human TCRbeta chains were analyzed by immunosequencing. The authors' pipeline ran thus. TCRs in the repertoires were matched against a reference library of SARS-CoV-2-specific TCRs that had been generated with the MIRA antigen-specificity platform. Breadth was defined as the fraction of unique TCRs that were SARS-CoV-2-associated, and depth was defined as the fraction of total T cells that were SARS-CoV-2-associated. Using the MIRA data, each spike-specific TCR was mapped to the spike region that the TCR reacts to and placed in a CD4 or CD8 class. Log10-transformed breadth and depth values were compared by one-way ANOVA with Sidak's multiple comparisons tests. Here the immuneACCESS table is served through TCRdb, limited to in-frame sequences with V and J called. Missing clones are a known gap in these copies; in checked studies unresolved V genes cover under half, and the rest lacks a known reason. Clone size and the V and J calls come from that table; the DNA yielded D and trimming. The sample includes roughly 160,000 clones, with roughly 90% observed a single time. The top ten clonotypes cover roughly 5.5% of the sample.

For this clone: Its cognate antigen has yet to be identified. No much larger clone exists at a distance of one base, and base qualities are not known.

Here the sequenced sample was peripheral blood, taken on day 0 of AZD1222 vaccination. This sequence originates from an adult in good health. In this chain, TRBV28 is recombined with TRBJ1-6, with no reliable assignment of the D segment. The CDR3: CASSLIPTDLNSPLHF. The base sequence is TGTGCCAGCAGTTTAATCCCGACGGATCTTAATTCACCCCTCCACTTT.